These T cell receptor beta chains were read from a single sample in a study of blood T cell repertoires in COVID-19. Some clones are missing from TCRdb's copy, which holds only in-frame ones; the method was immunoSEQ multiplex PCR. The table lists approximately 350,000 clones, approximately 84% of them singletons. Sequencing was performed on PBMCs or T cells enriched from blood (not recorded which). These TCRs come from a woman aged 30 to 39 who had recovered from COVID-19. The CDR3 runs from the conserved cysteine through the conserved F or W. A D gene is named only where the DNA matches it firmly. Clone size is not always given. Where it is, it says once, few, many or a class for expanded clones.

.	TRBV11-2	once	TRBJ1-1	CASSLRSGQNTEAFF	TGTGCCAGCAGCCTACGGTCCGGTCAAAACACTGAAGCTTTCTTT
.	TRBV6-5	.	TRBJ2-3	CASRRSTDTQYF	TGTGCCAGCAGGCGTAGCACAGATACGCAGTATTTT
TRBD2	TRBV5-4	.	TRBJ2-7	CASSLLSGGPSDEQYF	TGTGCCAGCAGCCTTTTGTCGGGAGGGCCCTCTGACGAGCAGTACTTC
TRBD1	TRBV27	once	TRBJ1-2	CASSMGQGARGYTF	TGTGCCAGCAGTATGGGACAGGGGGCGCGTGGCTACACCTTC
.	TRBV7-9	.	TRBJ2-2	CASSSWATGELFF	TGTGCCAGCAGCTCCTGGGCCACCGGGGAGCTGTTTTTT
.	TRBV2	.	TRBJ1-2	CASSDRFGGYTF	TGTGCCAGCAGTGATCGGTTTGGTGGCTACACCTTC
.	TRBV18	.	TRBJ1-5	CASSPGVSRNQPQHF	TGTGCCAGCTCACCAGGAGTTTCGCGGAATCAGCCCCAGCATTTT
.	TRBV5-6	.	TRBJ1-1	CASSSVVTEAFF	TGTGCCAGCAGCTCTGTAGTTACTGAAGCTTTCTTT
.	TRBV29-1	.	TRBJ1-1	CSAARGMNTEAFF	TGCAGCGCGGCGCGGGGTATGAACACTGAAGCTTTCTTT
.	TRBV7-9	.	TRBJ2-4	CASSLGSPEDSLVKNIQYF	TGTGCCAGCAGCTTAGGGAGCCCTGAGGACAGTTTGGTCAAAAACATTCAGTACTTC
TRBD1	TRBV28	once	TRBJ1-5	CASSLDRATGEPQHF	TGTGCCAGCAGTTTAGACAGGGCCACTGGCGAGCCCCAGCATTTT
.	TRBV6-6	.	TRBJ1-3	CASSYTTPNSGNTIYF	TGTGCCAGCAGTTACACGACACCCAACTCTGGAAACACCATATATTTT
TRBD2	TRBV11-1	.	TRBJ2-3	CASSVMTSGTDTQYF	TGTGCCAGCAGCGTGATGACTAGCGGCACAGATACGCAGTATTTT
.	TRBV28	.	TRBJ1-2	CASSLAFYGYTF	TGTGCCAGCAGTTTAGCGTTTTATGGCTACACCTTC
.	TRBV10-1	.	TRBJ1-6	CASSECRGTYNSPLHF	TGCGCCAGCAGTGAGTGCAGGGGCACCTATAATTCACCCCTCCACTTT
TRBD1	TRBV11-3	few	TRBJ2-1	CASSNRGTIYNEQFF	TGTGCCAGCAGTAACAGGGGCACCATTTACAATGAGCAGTTCTTC
.	TRBV4-2	.	TRBJ2-7	CASSEPTGRRAEQYF	TGTGCCAGCAGCGAGCCGACAGGGAGGCGCGCCGAGCAGTACTTC
.	TRBV4-2	.	TRBJ2-5	CASSPEVGKQTQYF	TGTGCCAGCAGCCCCGAAGTCGGTAAGCAGACCCAGTACTTC
TRBD1	TRBV30	.	TRBJ1-3	CAWTSGTGVVNTIYF	TGTGCCTGGACCTCCGGGACAGGGGTCGTCAACACCATATATTTT
TRBD2	TRBV7-9	.	TRBJ2-7	CASSLGGLASYEQYF	TGTGCCAGCAGCTTAGGTGGACTAGCGAGCTACGAGCAGTACTTC
TRBD2	TRBV4-2	.	TRBJ2-3	CASSQEGLAGGFTDTQYF	TGTGCCAGCAGCCAAGAAGGGCTAGCGGGGGGGTTCACAGATACGCAGTATTTT
.	TRBV5-6	.	TRBJ1-1	CASSYYRNTEAFF	TGTGCCAGCAGCTATTACAGGAACACTGAAGCTTTCTTT
TRBD1	TRBV18	.	TRBJ2-1	CASSLRTGWDEQFF	TGTGCCAGCTCTCTCCGGACAGGGTGGGATGAGCAGTTCTTC
TRBD2	TRBV7-2	.	TRBJ2-3	CASSLTSGRADTQYF	TGTGCCAGCAGCTTAACTAGCGGGAGGGCCGATACGCAGTATTTT
.	TRBV5-1	.	TRBJ1-2	CASSSAGSQGTFTF	TGCGCCAGCAGCTCGGCCGGGAGTCAGGGAACCTTCACCTTC
TRBD1	TRBV28	.	TRBJ2-7	CASSRQGYEQYF	TGTGCCAGCAGTAGACAGGGGTACGAGCAGTACTTC